This T cell receptor beta chain was sequenced for a study of blood T cell repertoires in COVID-19. Study in general: The United States, Italy and Spain supplied acute and convalescent COVID-19 samples.

Enrolment of Seattle patients took place during active infection, and they were followed longitudinally. Using immunoSEQ multiplex PCR, the repertoire was profiled, and TCRdb retains in-frame clones only, with some absent. The sample includes 150,000 to 200,000 clones, 90% to 95% of them seen just once. This CDR3 is 15 amino acids long. In germline, CDR1 is MNHNS, CDR2 SASEGT. V was clipped by 2 bases and J by 4 bases; unmatched bases: 7. The TCR sequence derives from a woman in her fifties or sixties with COVID-19, enrolled during active disease. Sample: peripheral blood. The chain employs TRBV6-1 and TRBJ1-2, with 7 bases fitting TRBD1. Written as DNA, the CDR3 is TGTGCCAGCAGTGAACAGGACAGGAGCTTCTATGGCTACACCTTC. This translates into CASSEQDRSFYGYTF.